Shown below are 6 T cell receptor beta chains from a single sample sequenced in a study of blood T cell repertoires in COVID-19. Sequencing was performed with immunoSEQ multiplex PCR; in TCRdb, only in-frame clones are kept and a portion is missing. The sample yields under 350,000 clones, about 90% seen once. The sample comprised peripheral blood. The receptors originated from a young woman with COVID-19, enrolled during active disease.

In nucleotides, the CDR3 is TGTGCCAGCAGCTCGGGACAGGGGGCGGCGGAGACCCAGTACTTC. Its protein is CASSSGQGAAETQYF. The chain recombines TRBV7-6 with TRBJ2-5, with TRBD1 matching 12 bases. The V gene's germline CDR1 is SGHVS and CDR2 FNYEAQ. Trimming at V came to 4 bases and at J to 5 bases, leaving 5 bases not matched to a gene. This CDR3 spans 15 amino acids.

The chain recombines TRBV4-2 with TRBJ1-4; perhaps TRBD1 as D (5 bases). Germline V gene sequence: CDR1 LGHNA, CDR2 YNFKEQ. V lost 3 bases and J lost 8, with 10 bases in between. The CDR3 has 13 amino acids. This CDR3 is CASSQQTAEKLFF. CDR3 bases: TGTGCCAGCAGCCAGCAGACAGCGGAAAAACTGTTTTTT.

The J gene is TRBJ1-5, the V gene TRBV6-5; D remains unclear. Germline V gene sequence: CDR1 MNHEY, CDR2 SVGAGI. Trimming stripped 8 bases from V and 2 bases from J, with 13 bases between. The CDR3 has 14 residues. CDR3 protein: CASGRPWGNQPQHF. The DNA for the CDR3 is TGTGCCAGCGGCAGGCCATGGGGCAATCAGCCCCAGCATTTT.

The genes are TRBV5-3 and TRBJ1-5; possibly TRBD1 for D (6 bases). TRBV5-3 falls under the ORF class, with uncertain function. The CDR3 has 15 amino acids. The germline V and J ends were trimmed by 4 bases and 0 bases, with 11 bases remaining between them. CDR3 nucleotides: TGTGCCAGAAGCGCGGACAGCTATAGCAATCAGCCCCAGCATTTT. This codes for CARSADSYSNQPQHF.

This clone was counted once. J is TRBJ2-7 and V is TRBV6-5, with D perhaps TRBD1 (6 bases). CDR3 length: 13 amino acids. Trimming removed 10 bases from V and 2 bases from J, with 15 bases in between. Germline V gene lookup returns CDR1 MNHEY and CDR2 SVGAGI. This CDR3 is CATTGTRTYEQYF. The CDR3 DNA sequence: TGTGCCACCACCGGGACACGGACCTACGAGCAGTACTTC.

V and J are TRBV25-1 and TRBJ2-2; D is unclear. The V gene lost 3 bases and the J gene lost 6 bases, with 14 bases spanning the gap. The germline CDR1 and CDR2 sequences are MGHDK and SYGVNS. This CDR3 is 15 amino acids long. This CDR3 is CASSDSSRQAGELFF. CDR3 nucleotides: TGTGCCAGCAGTGATTCCTCCCGCCAGGCCGGGGAGCTGTTTTTT. Based on the CDR3 plus reference TRBV25-1 and TRBJ2-2, the full variable domain is EADIYQTPRYLVIGTGKKITLECSQTMGHDKMYWYQQDPGMELHLIHYSYGVNSTEKGDLSSESTVSRIRTEHFPLTLESARPSHTSQYLCASSDSSRQAGELFFGEGSRLTVL.